These 4 T cell receptor beta chains originate from one sample sequenced in a study of blood T cell repertoires in COVID-19. Repertoires were generated with immunoSEQ multiplex PCR, while TCRdb's copy carries only in-frame clones and drops some. The sample has 300,000 to 450,000 clones, 85% seen once. What was sequenced was peripheral blood. The receptors here all came from a woman aged 18-29 years with acute or convalescent COVID-19.

The genes are TRBV29-1 and TRBJ2-7; D remains unclear. The CDR3 is 12 amino acids. V was cut by 4 bases and J by 0 bases, with 7 bases left in between. From germline, CDR1 is SQVTM and CDR2 ANQGSEA. The CDR3 nucleotides read TGCAGCGTTGTGGCCCCCTCCTACGAGCAGTACTTC. Translating it yields CSVVAPSYEQYF.

This clone came up once. The V and J genes are TRBV19 and TRBJ1-2; 7 bases agree with TRBD1. The trim removed 3 bases at V and 8 bases at J, leaving 3 bases unmatched. The CDR3 has 12 residues. In germline, CDR1 is LNHDA, CDR2 SQIVND (reference sequence). CDR3 bases: TGTGCCAGTAGTATTAGGGACAGAGGCTACACCTTC. This encodes CASSIRDRGYTF. The whole variable domain, filled in from reference TRBV19 and TRBJ1-2, reads DGGITQSPKYLFRKEGQNVTLSCEQNLNHDAMYWYRQDPGQGLRLIYYSQIVNDFQKGDIAEGYSVSREKKESFPLTVTSAQKNPTAFYLCASSIRDRGYTFGSGTRLTVV.

A single count supports this clone. This chain uses TRBV7-9 with TRBJ1-2; the D gene is possibly TRBD1 (6 bases). The V end lost 0 bases, the J end lost 4 bases, and 12 bases lay between the germline ends. Per germline, CDR1 SEHNR and CDR2 FQNEAQ (reference sequence). The length of the CDR3 is 15 residues. CDR3 sequence (DNA): TGTGCCAGCAGCTTAGCGCGTGGACAGTCCTATGGCTACACCTTC. This codes for CASSLARGQSYGYTF.

This clone has a single count. This chain uses TRBV9 with TRBJ2-7; TRBD1 aligns across 8 bases. This CDR3 is 14 amino acids long. V shed 4 bases and J 1 base; nucleotides not matched to a gene: 4. In germline, CDR1 is SGDLS, CDR2 YYNGEE. CDR3 region: CASSLGQGSYEQYF. The DNA for the CDR3 is TGTGCCAGCAGCCTTGGACAGGGATCCTACGAGCAGTACTTC.